Below, 12 T cell receptor beta chains from the same sample are listed, as sequenced in a study of neurological immune-mediated disorders. Specified time point: longitudinal time-point 1 (baseline). A single record per CDR3 protein comes from TCRdb applying MiXCR to the 5' RACE reads. The profile shows fewer than 55,000 distinct CDR3 sequences, over 8% of them singletons. Sequencing was performed on PBMCs. These receptors were collected from a woman aged 40 to 50 in good health.

This clonotype came up many times. The V call is TRBV7-2, the J call TRBJ2-3; 10 nucleotides match TRBD2. From germline, CDR1 is SGHTA and CDR2 FQGNSA. Trimming cost V 6 bases and J 0 bases; bases outside gene matches: 0. CDR3 length: 14 residues. CDR3 DNA sequence: TGTGCCAGCAGACTAGCGGGGAGCACAGATACGCAGTATTTT. Its translation is CASRLAGSTDTQYF.

This clonotype has at least ten counts. The chain uses TRBV5-1 and TRBJ2-3; 7 bases line up with TRBD1. Germline V lookup: CDR1 SGHRS, CDR2 YFSETQ. Trimming cost V 5 bases and J 0 bases; bases outside gene matches: 9. The CDR3 spans 16 residues. The CDR3 reads CASRPRQGTSTDTQYF. The CDR3, as DNA: TGCGCCAGCAGACCCAGACAGGGAACTAGCACAGATACGCAGTATTTT.

This clonotype was recorded at least ten times. V gene TRBV7-2 combines with J gene TRBJ1-1, with 7 bases identical to TRBD1. The CDR3 runs 17 residues. The V segment lost 5 bases and the J segment 0 bases; nucleotides outside the gene matches: 12. Germline V gene sequence: CDR1 SGHTA, CDR2 FQGNSA. The CDR3 reads CASSLTPQGSMNTEAFF. As DNA, the CDR3 is TGTGCCAGCAGCCTAACCCCACAGGGGTCAATGAACACTGAAGCTTTCTTT.

This clonotype was recorded at least ten times. The V call is TRBV5-5, the J call TRBJ1-5; D is perhaps TRBD1 (6 bases). Germline CDR1 is SGHKS and CDR2 is YYEKEE (reference sequence). Between the trimmed V and J ends, which lost 1 base and 1 base, there was a span of 6 bases. The CDR3 length is 14 residues. The chain's CDR3 is CASSLTGSNQPQHF. CDR3 nucleotides: TGTGCCAGCAGCTTGACAGGGAGCAATCAGCCCCAGCATTTT.

In this sample, this clonotype turned up many times. The chain has TRBV5-1 and TRBJ2-1; TRBD2 aligns across 7 bases. The trim removed 6 bases at V and 10 bases at J, leaving 10 bases unmatched. Per the germline V gene, CDR1 is SGHRS and CDR2 is YFSETQ. The CDR3 runs to 13 residues. The CDR3 here is CASNEGGPWEQFF. The CDR3 DNA is TGCGCCAGCAATGAGGGAGGGCCTTGGGAGCAGTTCTTC.

This clonotype showed up many times. In DNA, the CDR3 is TGCAGTGCTAGGAGACAAACTAATGAAAAACTGTTTTTT. Residues: CSARRQTNEKLFF. The genes are TRBV20-1 and TRBJ1-4; D gene unclear. V gave up 3 bases and J gave up 1 base, with 6 bases separating them. The CDR3 has 13 residues. The germline V gene encodes CDR1 DFQATT and CDR2 SNEGSKA (reference sequence).

This clonotype was seen repeatedly, ten times or more. This chain links TRBV25-1 with TRBJ1-1; D gene ambiguous. The CDR3 is made up of 12 amino acids. Between the trimmed V and J ends, which lost 5 bases and 1 base, there was a span of 5 bases. Germline lookup yields CDR1 MGHDK and CDR2 SYGVNS. CDR3 loop: CASSYGNTEAFF. The DNA for the CDR3 is TGTGCCAGCAGTTACGGGAACACTGAAGCTTTCTTT.

The CDR3 protein is CASSPSGTSWETQYF. CDR3 in DNA: TGTGCCAGCAGCCCCTCCGGGACGTCTTGGGAGACCCAGTACTTC. V gene TRBV14 combines with J gene TRBJ2-5; D may correspond to TRBD1 or TRBD2 (5 bases each). The germline V gene has CDR1 SGHDN and CDR2 FVKESK. CDR3 length: 15 residues. Trimming took off 4 bases at V and 5 bases at J, with 17 bases between the two ends.

This clonotype has a handful of counts. The genes are TRBV5-1 and TRBJ2-5; 8 bases agree with TRBD1. This CDR3 spans 15 amino acids. Germline values: CDR1 SGHRS, CDR2 YFSETQ. V lost 0 bases and J lost 5; bases outside the gene matches: 6. The chain's CDR3 is CASSLAQGARETQYF. CDR3 nucleotides: TGCGCCAGCAGCTTGGCGCAGGGGGCTCGTGAGACCCAGTACTTC.

This clonotype appeared many times. The J gene is TRBJ1-1, the V gene TRBV5-1; 10 bases line up with TRBD1. J lost 5 bases, V lost 3 bases, and 7 bases had no gene match. The CDR3 loop spans 15 amino acids. Germline V CDR1 and CDR2: SGHRS, YFSETQ. CDR3 amino acids: CASSSAGTGETEAFF. In nucleotides, the CDR3 is TGCGCCAGCAGCTCGGCCGGGACAGGGGAGACTGAAGCTTTCTTT.

This clonotype was picked up many times. The genes are TRBV5-1 and TRBJ2-3; TRBD2 matches 7 bases. This CDR3 has 15 amino acids. V was pared by 4 bases and J by 3 bases, with 8 bases of the junction left unmatched. Germline CDR1 SGHRS, CDR2 YFSETQ. The CDR3, as DNA: TGCGCCAGCAGCACTACCCGACTAGCAACAGATACGCAGTATTTT. Residues: CASSTTRLATDTQYF.

This clonotype was recorded many times. The genes are TRBV12-3 or TRBV12-4 and TRBJ1-1; TRBD1 matches 10 bases. The CDR3 runs 17 residues. V was clipped by 5 bases and J by 3 bases; unmatched bases: 12. The CDR3 coding sequence is TGTGCCAGCAGTATGATACCGGGACAGGGGTCGTACACTGAAGCTTTCTTT. It yields the protein CASSMIPGQGSYTEAFF.